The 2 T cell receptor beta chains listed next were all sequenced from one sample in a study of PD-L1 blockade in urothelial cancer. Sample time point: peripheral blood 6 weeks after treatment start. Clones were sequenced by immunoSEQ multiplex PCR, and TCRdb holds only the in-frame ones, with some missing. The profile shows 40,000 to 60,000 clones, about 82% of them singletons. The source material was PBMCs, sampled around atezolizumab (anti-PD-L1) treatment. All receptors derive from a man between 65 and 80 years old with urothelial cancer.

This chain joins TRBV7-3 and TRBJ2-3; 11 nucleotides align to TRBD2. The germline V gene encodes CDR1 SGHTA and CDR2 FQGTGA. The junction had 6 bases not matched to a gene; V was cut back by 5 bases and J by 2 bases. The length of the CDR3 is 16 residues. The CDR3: CASSIQLAGDTDTQYF. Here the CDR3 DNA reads TGTGCCAGCAGCATACAACTAGCGGGAGACACAGATACGCAGTATTTT.

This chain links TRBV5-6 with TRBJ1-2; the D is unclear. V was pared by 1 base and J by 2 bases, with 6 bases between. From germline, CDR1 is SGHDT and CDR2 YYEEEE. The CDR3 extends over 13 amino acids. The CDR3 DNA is TGTGCCAGCAGCTTGTCCGGGAACTATGGCTACACCTTC. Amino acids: CASSLSGNYGYTF.